This is a list of T cell receptor beta chains from one sample in a study of blood T cells in healthy people across ages. TCRdb redid the calling of the 5' RACE reads with MiXCR, one entry per CDR3 protein. The sample has 1,800,000 or so distinct CDR3 sequences, about 39% seen once. Sequencing used blood. Receptors were obtained from a human donor in good health. Each CDR3 is given with its conserved first and last residue. D genes are given only for firm matches. The size field is filled for only some rows; it gives once, few, many or a size class.

V gene: TRBV7-2; J gene: TRBJ2-7; clone size: few; D gene: TRBD1; CDR3 DNA: TGTGCCAGCAGCTTAAGGACAGGGGGCGAGTACGAGCAGTACTTC; CDR3 protein: CASSLRTGGEYEQYF
V gene: TRBV11-1; J gene: TRBJ1-1; clone size: few; D gene: TRBD1; CDR3 DNA: TGTGCCAGCAGCTCCTGGACAGGGGGAACTGAAGCTTTCTTT; CDR3 protein: CASSSWTGGTEAFF
V gene: TRBV6-4; J gene: TRBJ2-1; clone size: NA; D gene: NA; CDR3 DNA: TGTGCCAGCAGTGACGGCAGTGGGGTTTTTGAGCAGTTCTTC; CDR3 protein: CASSDGSGVFEQFF
V gene: TRBV3-1; J gene: TRBJ2-1; clone size: NA; D gene: NA; CDR3 DNA: TGTGCCAGCAGCCAAGAGCAAGGATTAGGTAGCGCCTCCTACAATGAGCAGTTCTTC; CDR3 protein: CASSQEQGLGSASYNEQFF
V gene: TRBV6-2/TRBV6-3; J gene: TRBJ2-3; clone size: few; D gene: NA; CDR3 DNA: TGTGCCAGCAGTTATTCGGGACATTTGGGGGATACGCAGTATTTT; CDR3 protein: CASSYSGHLGDTQYF
V gene: TRBV25-1; J gene: TRBJ2-5; clone size: NA; D gene: NA; CDR3 DNA: TGTGCCAGCAGTGGATACGGGGGCCAGACCCAGTACTTC; CDR3 protein: CASSGYGGQTQYF
V gene: TRBV6-6; J gene: TRBJ2-3; clone size: NA; D gene: NA; CDR3 DNA: TGTGCCAGCAGAAGGACCGAGGCAGATACGCAGTATTTT; CDR3 protein: CASRRTEADTQYF
V gene: TRBV7-9; J gene: TRBJ2-1; clone size: NA; D gene: TRBD2; CDR3 DNA: TGTGCCAGCAGCCCGAATATACGACTAGCGGTGCACAATGAGCAGTTCTTC; CDR3 protein: CASSPNIRLAVHNEQFF
V gene: TRBV6-5; J gene: TRBJ1-2; clone size: NA; D gene: TRBD1; CDR3 DNA: TGTGCCAGCAGCCAGACAGGGTTCGAGGGCTACACCTTC; CDR3 protein: CASSQTGFEGYTF
V gene: TRBV12-3/TRBV12-4; J gene: TRBJ1-1; clone size: NA; D gene: NA; CDR3 DNA: TGTGCCAGCAGTTTAGGGGGGCAGAGGATGAACACTGAAGCTTTCTTT; CDR3 protein: CASSLGGQRMNTEAFF
V gene: TRBV9; J gene: TRBJ1-6; clone size: NA; D gene: NA; CDR3 DNA: TGTGCCAGCAGCGTAGATCCCAACGGCTCACCCCTCCACTTT; CDR3 protein: CASSVDPNGSPLHF
V gene: TRBV20-1; J gene: TRBJ2-4; clone size: NA; D gene: TRBD1; CDR3 DNA: TGCAGTGCTAGAGATCGGGACAGACCCTACGGGCAGTACTTC; CDR3 protein: CSARDRDRPYGQYF
V gene: TRBV7-2; J gene: TRBJ1-2; clone size: NA; D gene: NA; CDR3 DNA: TGTGCCAGCAGCCCAACGGGGGTTCGCTATGGCTACACCTTC; CDR3 protein: CASSPTGVRYGYTF
V gene: TRBV4-1; J gene: TRBJ1-2; clone size: NA; D gene: TRBD1; CDR3 DNA: TGCGCCAGCAGCCAGGGGGGACAGCCCAAACACTATGGCTACACCTTC; CDR3 protein: CASSQGGQPKHYGYTF
V gene: TRBV5-1; J gene: TRBJ2-3; clone size: once; D gene: NA; CDR3 DNA: TGCGCCAGCAGCTTGGGGTACGGACAAGATACGCAGTATTTT; CDR3 protein: CASSLGYGQDTQYF
V gene: TRBV9; J gene: TRBJ2-5; clone size: few; D gene: TRBD1; CDR3 DNA: TGTGCCAGCAGCGTCGCTACCAGACAGGGAACTCAAGAGACCCAGTACTTC; CDR3 protein: CASSVATRQGTQETQYF
V gene: TRBV6-2/TRBV6-3; J gene: TRBJ2-3; clone size: few; D gene: TRBD1; CDR3 DNA: TGTGCCAGCAGGACACAGGGGGCGTATACGCAGTATTTT; CDR3 protein: CASRTQGAYTQYF
V gene: TRBV30; J gene: TRBJ1-4; clone size: NA; D gene: NA; CDR3 DNA: TGTGCCTGGAGTGTAGGTTGGGGGTTTCAGGGCCAAGGGTCTAATGAAAAACTGTTTTTT; CDR3 protein: CAWSVGWGFQGQGSNEKLFF
V gene: TRBV28; J gene: TRBJ1-2; clone size: few; D gene: TRBD1; CDR3 DNA: TGTGCCAGCAACCCCACGACAGGGCAAAACTATGGCTACACCTTC; CDR3 protein: CASNPTTGQNYGYTF
V gene: TRBV29-1; J gene: TRBJ1-2; clone size: NA; D gene: TRBD1; CDR3 DNA: TGCAGCGTGGGGACGGAGGGGGCCAATGGCTACACCTTC; CDR3 protein: CSVGTEGANGYTF
V gene: TRBV6-2/TRBV6-3; J gene: TRBJ2-4; clone size: few; D gene: NA; CDR3 DNA: TGTGCCAGCAGTTTGGCAGTCGGGGGCCTAAACATTCAGTACTTC; CDR3 protein: CASSLAVGGLNIQYF
V gene: TRBV3-1; J gene: TRBJ2-5; clone size: NA; D gene: NA; CDR3 DNA: TGTGCCAGCAGCCAAGGGGACGTTAGTGGGCAGTACTTC; CDR3 protein: CASSQGDVSGQYF
V gene: TRBV4-3; J gene: TRBJ2-7; clone size: NA; D gene: NA; CDR3 DNA: TGCGCCAGCAGCCAAGATTTCAGGGATAAGCAGTACTTC; CDR3 protein: CASSQDFRDKQYF
V gene: TRBV3-1; J gene: TRBJ2-7; clone size: NA; D gene: NA; CDR3 DNA: TGTGCCAGCAGCCAAGTGGGGGGCTGCTCCTACGAGCAGTACTTC; CDR3 protein: CASSQVGGCSYEQYF
V gene: TRBV28; J gene: TRBJ1-4; clone size: NA; D gene: TRBD1; CDR3 DNA: TGTGCCGCCAACGGGTCCGGGACAGGTCATAATGAAAAACTGTTTTTT; CDR3 protein: CAANGSGTGHNEKLFF
V gene: TRBV2; J gene: TRBJ2-1; clone size: NA; D gene: TRBD1; CDR3 DNA: TGTGCCAGCACTAGACAGGGCTCCTATGAGCAGTTCTTC; CDR3 protein: CASTRQGSYEQFF
V gene: TRBV29-1; J gene: TRBJ2-7; clone size: few; D gene: TRBD2; CDR3 DNA: TGCAGCGTTGTGCTGGGAGCCGGGGGGGAGCAGTACTTC; CDR3 protein: CSVVLGAGGEQYF
V gene: TRBV5-1; J gene: TRBJ2-5; clone size: NA; D gene: NA; CDR3 DNA: TGCGCCAGCAGCTTGGAGCAGCCACAAGAGACCCAGTACTTC; CDR3 protein: CASSLEQPQETQYF
V gene: TRBV12-3/TRBV12-4; J gene: TRBJ2-5; clone size: NA; D gene: NA; CDR3 DNA: TGTGCCAGCAGTTTAGGGATAACCCAGACCCAGTACTTC; CDR3 protein: CASSLGITQTQYF